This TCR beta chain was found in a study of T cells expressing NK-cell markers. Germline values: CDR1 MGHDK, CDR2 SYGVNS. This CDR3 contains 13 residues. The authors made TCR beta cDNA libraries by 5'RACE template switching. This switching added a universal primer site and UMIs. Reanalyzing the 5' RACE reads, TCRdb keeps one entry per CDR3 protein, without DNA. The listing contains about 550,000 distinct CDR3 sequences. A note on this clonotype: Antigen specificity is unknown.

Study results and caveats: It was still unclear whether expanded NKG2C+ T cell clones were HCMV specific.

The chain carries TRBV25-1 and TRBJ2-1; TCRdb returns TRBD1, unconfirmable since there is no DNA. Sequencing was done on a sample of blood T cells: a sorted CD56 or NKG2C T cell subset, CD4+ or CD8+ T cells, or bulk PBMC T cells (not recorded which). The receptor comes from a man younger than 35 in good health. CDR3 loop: CASSPDRFDEQFF. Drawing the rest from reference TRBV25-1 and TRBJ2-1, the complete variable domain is EADIYQTPRYLVIGTGKKITLECSQTMGHDKMYWYQQDPGMELHLIHYSYGVNSTEKGDLSSESTVSRIRTEHFPLTLESARPSHTSQYLCASSPDRFDEQFFGPGTRLTVL.